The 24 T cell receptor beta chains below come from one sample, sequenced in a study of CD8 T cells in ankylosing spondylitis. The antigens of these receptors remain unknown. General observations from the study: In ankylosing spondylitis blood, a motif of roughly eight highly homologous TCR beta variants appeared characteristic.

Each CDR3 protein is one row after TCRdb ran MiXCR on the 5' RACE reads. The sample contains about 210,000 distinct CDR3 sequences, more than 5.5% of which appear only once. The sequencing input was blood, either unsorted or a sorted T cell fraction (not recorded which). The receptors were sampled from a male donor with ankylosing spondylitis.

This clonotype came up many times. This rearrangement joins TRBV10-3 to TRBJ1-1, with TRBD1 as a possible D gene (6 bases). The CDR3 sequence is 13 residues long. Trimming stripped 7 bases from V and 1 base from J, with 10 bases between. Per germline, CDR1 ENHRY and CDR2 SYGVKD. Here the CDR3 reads CAITGGGNTEAFF. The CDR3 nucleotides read TGTGCCATCACGGGAGGGGGGAACACTGAAGCTTTCTTT.

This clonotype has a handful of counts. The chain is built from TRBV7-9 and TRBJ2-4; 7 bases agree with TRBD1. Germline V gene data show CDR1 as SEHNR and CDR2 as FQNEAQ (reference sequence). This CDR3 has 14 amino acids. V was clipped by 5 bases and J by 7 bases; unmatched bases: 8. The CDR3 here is CASSRGQSPNIQYF. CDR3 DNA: TGTGCCAGCAGCCGGGGACAGTCTCCTAACATTCAGTACTTC. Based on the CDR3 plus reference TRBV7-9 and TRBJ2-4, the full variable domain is DTGVSQNPRHKITKRGQNVTFRCDPISEHNRLYWYRQTLGQGPEFLTYFQNEAQLEKSRLLSDRFSAERPKGSFSTLEIQRTEQGDSAMYLCASSRGQSPNIQYFGAGTRLSVL.

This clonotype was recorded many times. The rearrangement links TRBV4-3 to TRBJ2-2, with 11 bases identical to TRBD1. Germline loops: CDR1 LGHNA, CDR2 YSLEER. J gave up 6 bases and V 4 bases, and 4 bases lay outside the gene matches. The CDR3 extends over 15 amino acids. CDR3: CASSPGTGGAGELFF. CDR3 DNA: TGCGCCAGCAGCCCCGGGACAGGGGGGGCCGGGGAGCTGTTTTTT.

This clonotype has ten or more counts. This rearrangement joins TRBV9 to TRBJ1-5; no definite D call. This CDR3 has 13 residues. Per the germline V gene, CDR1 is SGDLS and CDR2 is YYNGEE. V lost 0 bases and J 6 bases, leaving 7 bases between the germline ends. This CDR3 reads CASSVGVIQPQHF. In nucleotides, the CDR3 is TGTGCCAGCAGCGTAGGGGTGATTCAGCCCCAGCATTTT.

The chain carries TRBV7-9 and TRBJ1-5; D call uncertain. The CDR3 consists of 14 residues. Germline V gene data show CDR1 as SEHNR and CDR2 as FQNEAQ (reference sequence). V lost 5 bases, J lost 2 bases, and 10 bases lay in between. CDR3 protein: CASSARDGNQPQHF. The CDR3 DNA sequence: TGTGCCAGCAGCGCCCGAGATGGCAATCAGCCCCAGCATTTT.

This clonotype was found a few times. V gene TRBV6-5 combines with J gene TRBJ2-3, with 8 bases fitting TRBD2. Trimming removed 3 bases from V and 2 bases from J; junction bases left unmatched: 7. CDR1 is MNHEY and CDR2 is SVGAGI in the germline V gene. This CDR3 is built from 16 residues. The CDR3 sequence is CASSYGQRGYTDTQYF. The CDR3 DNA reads TGTGCCAGCAGTTATGGCCAGCGGGGGTACACAGATACGCAGTATTTT.

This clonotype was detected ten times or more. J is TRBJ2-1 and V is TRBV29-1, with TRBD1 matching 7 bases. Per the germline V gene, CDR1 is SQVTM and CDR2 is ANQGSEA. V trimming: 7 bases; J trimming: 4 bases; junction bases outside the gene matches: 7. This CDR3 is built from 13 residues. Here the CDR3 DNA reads TGCAGCGCCTGGGGGACAGATTACAATGAGCAGTTCTTC. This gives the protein CSAWGTDYNEQFF.

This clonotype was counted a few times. The CDR3 DNA is TGTGCCAGCAGTTCACGGACAGGGCGTCATGAGCAGTTCTTC. The encoded protein is CASSSRTGRHEQFF. The J gene is TRBJ2-1, the V gene TRBV27, with 8 bases identical to TRBD1. The CDR3 has 14 residues. CDR1 and CDR2 (germline): MNHEY, SMNVEV (reference sequence). The V segment lost 4 bases and the J segment 8 bases; nucleotides outside the gene matches: 7.

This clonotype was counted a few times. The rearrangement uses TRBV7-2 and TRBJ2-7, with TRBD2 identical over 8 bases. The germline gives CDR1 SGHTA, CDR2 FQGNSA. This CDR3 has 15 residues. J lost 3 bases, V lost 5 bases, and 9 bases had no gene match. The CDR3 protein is CASSLNLAGLYEQYF. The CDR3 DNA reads TGTGCCAGCAGCCTGAATCTAGCGGGCCTCTACGAGCAGTACTTC.

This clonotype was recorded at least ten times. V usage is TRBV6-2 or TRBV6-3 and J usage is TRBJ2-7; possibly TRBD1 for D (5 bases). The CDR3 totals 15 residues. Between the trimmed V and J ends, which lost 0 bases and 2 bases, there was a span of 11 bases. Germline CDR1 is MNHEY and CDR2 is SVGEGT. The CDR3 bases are TGTGCCAGCAGTTACTCGACAGTCGGACCCTACGAGCAGTACTTC. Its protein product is CASSYSTVGPYEQYF.

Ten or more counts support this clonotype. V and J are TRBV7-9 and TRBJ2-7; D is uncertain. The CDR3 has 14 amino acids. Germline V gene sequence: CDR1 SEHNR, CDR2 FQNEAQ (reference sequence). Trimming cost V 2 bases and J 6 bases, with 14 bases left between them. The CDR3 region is CASSLTVNGGEQYF. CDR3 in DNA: TGTGCCAGCAGCTTAACAGTGAATGGTGGCGAGCAGTACTTC. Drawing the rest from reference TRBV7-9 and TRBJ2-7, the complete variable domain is DTGVSQNPRHKITKRGQNVTFRCDPISEHNRLYWYRQTLGQGPEFLTYFQNEAQLEKSRLLSDRFSAERPKGSFSTLEIQRTEQGDSAMYLCASSLTVNGGEQYFGPGTRLTVT.

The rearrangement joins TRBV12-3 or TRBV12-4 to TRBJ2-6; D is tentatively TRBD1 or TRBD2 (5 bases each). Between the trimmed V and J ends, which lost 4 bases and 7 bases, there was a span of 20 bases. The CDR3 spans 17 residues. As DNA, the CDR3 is TGTGCCAGCAGTTCACAGGCTGCTACACTAGGAGCCAACGTCCTGACTTTC. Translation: CASSSQAATLGANVLTF.

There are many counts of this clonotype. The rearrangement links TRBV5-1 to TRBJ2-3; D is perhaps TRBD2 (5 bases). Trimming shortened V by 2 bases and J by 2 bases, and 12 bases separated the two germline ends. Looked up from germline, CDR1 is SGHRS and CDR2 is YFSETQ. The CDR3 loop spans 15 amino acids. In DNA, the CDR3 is TGCGCCAGCAGCTTATTTGGACTGTTCACAGATACGCAGTATTTT. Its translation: CASSLFGLFTDTQYF.

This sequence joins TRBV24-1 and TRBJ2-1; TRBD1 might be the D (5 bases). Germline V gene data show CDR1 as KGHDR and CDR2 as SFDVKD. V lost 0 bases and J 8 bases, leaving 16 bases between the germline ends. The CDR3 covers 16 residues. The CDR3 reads CATSDLADTEGHEQFF. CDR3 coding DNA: TGTGCCACCAGTGATTTGGCGGACACAGAAGGGCATGAGCAGTTCTTC.

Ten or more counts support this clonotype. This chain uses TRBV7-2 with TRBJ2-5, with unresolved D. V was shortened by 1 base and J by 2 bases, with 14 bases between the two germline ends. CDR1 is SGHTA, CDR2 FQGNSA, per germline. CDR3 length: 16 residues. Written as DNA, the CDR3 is TGTGCCAGCAGCTTAGAAGCCGGTAAATTGCAAGAGACCCAGTACTTC. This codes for CASSLEAGKLQETQYF.

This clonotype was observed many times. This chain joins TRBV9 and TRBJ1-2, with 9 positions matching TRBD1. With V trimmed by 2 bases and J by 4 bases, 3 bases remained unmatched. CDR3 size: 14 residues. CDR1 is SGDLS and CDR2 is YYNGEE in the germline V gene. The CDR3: CASSVNRGPYGYTF. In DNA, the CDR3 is TGTGCCAGCAGCGTTAACAGGGGGCCCTATGGCTACACCTTC.

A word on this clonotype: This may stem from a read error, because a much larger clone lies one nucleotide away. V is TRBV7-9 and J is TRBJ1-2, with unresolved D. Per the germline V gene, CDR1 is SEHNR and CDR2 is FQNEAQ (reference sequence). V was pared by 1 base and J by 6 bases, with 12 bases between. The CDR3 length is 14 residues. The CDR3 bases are TGTGCCAGCAGCTTAGGAGAAGTGGCTAATGGCTACACCTTC. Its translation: CASSLGEVANGYTF.

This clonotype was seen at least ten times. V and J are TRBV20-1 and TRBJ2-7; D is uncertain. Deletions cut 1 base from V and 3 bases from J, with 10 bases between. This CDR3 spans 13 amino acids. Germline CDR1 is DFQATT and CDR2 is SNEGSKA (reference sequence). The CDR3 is CSARGNHIYEQYF. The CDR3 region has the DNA TGCAGTGCTAGAGGCAACCACATCTACGAGCAGTACTTC.

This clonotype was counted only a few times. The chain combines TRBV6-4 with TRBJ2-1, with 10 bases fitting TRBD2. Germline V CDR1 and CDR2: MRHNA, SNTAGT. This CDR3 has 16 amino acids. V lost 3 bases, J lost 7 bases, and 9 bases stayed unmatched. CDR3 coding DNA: TGTGCCAGCAGTGATACCGGGACTAGCGTACCAAATGAGCAGTTCTTC. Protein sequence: CASSDTGTSVPNEQFF.

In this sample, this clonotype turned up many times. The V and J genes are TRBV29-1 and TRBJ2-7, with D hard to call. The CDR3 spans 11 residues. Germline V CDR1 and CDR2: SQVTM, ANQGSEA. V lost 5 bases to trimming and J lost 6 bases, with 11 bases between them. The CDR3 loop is CSVRALSEQYF. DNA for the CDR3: TGCAGCGTTAGGGCCCTTTCCGAGCAGTACTTC.

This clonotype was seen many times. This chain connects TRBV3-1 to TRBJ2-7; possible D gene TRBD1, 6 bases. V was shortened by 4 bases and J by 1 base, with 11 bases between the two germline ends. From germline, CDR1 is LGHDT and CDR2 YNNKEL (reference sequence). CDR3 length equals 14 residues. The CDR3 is CASSPQGTSYEQYF. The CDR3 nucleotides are TGTGCCAGCAGCCCTCAAGGGACATCCTACGAGCAGTACTTC.

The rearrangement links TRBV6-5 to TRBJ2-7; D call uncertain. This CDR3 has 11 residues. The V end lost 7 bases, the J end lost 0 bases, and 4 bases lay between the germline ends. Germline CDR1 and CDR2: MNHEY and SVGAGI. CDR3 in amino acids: CASTSSYEQYF. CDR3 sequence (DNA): TGTGCCAGCACCAGCTCCTACGAGCAGTACTTC.

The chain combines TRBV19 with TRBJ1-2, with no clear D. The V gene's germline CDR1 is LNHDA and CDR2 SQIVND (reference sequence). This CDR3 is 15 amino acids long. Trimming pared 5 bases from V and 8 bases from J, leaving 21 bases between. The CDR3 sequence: CASSLRHYRISGYTF. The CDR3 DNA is TGTGCCAGTAGTCTCCGGCATTATCGGATATCGGGCTACACCTTC.

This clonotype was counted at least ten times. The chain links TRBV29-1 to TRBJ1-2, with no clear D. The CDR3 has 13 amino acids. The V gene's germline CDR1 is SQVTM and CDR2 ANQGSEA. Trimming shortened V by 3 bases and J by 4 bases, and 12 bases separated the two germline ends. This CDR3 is CSVEYSESYGYTF. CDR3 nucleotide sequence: TGCAGCGTTGAGTACAGCGAAAGCTATGGCTACACCTTC.